The next 3 T cell receptor beta chains were all read from a single sample in a study of memory CD4+ T cells and cytomegalovirus serostatus. TCRdb keeps only in-frame clones here, not all; method: immunoSEQ multiplex PCR. Altogether approximately 44,000 clones are present, less than 80% being singletons, with the ten largest covering around 6%. The sort gate was single viable CD3+CD4+CD8-CD45RO+ cells for memory CD4+ T cells. The sequencing input was memory CD4+ T cells from blood. All receptors derive from an adult in good health and CMV-seronegative.

V usage is TRBV28 and J usage is TRBJ2-7; D perhaps matches TRBD1 (6 bases). Between the trimmed V and J ends, which lost 5 bases and 0 bases, there was a span of 14 bases. The CDR3 is 15 amino acids. Per the germline V gene, CDR1 is MDHEN and CDR2 is SYDVKM. The CDR3 loop is CASSLRDTYSYEQYF. CDR3 nucleotides: TGTGCCAGCAGTCTCCGGGACACATACTCCTACGAGCAGTACTTC.

The chain uses TRBV10-1 and TRBJ2-7; D might be TRBD1 (5 bases). CDR1 and CDR2 (germline): WNHNN, SYGVQD (reference sequence). Trimming shortened V by 5 bases and J by 0 bases, and 11 bases separated the two germline ends. The CDR3 runs to 14 residues. The CDR3 nucleotides read TGCGCCAGCAGTCCAGGGCCCCCCTCCTACGAGCAGTACTTC. Translated: CASSPGPPSYEQYF.

This chain joins TRBV28 and TRBJ2-1, with 7 bases fitting TRBD1. This CDR3 has 14 residues. V dropped 3 bases and J dropped 11; count of bases not matched to a gene: 10. Germline-derived CDR1 and CDR2 are MDHEN and SYDVKM. CDR3 nucleotide sequence: TGTGCCAGCAGTTTGATAGTGGGACAGAGACAGCAGTTCTTC. It specifies CASSLIVGQRQQFF.